A single sample is the source of the 25 T cell receptor beta chains below, sequenced in a study of blood T cells in healthy people across ages. A second PCR, run for about 7 to 11 cycles, used a sample-barcoded 5' primer plus a J-beta primer mix. TCRdb fed the 5' RACE reads into MiXCR, producing one record per CDR3 protein. The data contain around 500,000 distinct CDR3 sequences, 40% to 55% of them singletons. Material for sequencing was blood. All receptors derive from a man aged 80 or over in good health.

V gene TRBV6-2 or TRBV6-3 combines with J gene TRBJ2-3, with D unresolved. This CDR3 contains 15 residues. Trimming pared 6 bases from V and 1 base from J, leaving 14 bases between. CDR1 is MNHEY, CDR2 SVGEGT, per germline. The CDR3 spells CASSYGVQGTDTQYF. DNA for the CDR3: TGTGCCAGCAGCTACGGAGTCCAGGGCACAGATACGCAGTATTTT.

V usage is TRBV6-6 and J usage is TRBJ2-3, with D perhaps matching TRBD2 (6 bases). V was shortened by 0 bases and J by 2 bases, with 15 bases between the two germline ends. The germline gives CDR1 MNHNY, CDR2 SVGAGI (reference sequence). CDR3 length equals 17 residues. This CDR3 is CASSYSRRGRDTDTQYF. The CDR3 DNA reads as TGTGCCAGCAGTTACTCACGGCGGGGAAGGGACACAGATACGCAGTATTTT.

The chain recombines TRBV20-1 with TRBJ2-3; 10 nucleotides align to TRBD2. Germline V lookup: CDR1 DFQATT, CDR2 SNEGSKA (reference sequence). V shed 6 bases and J 5 bases; nucleotides not matched to a gene: 14. The CDR3 consists of 16 residues. The CDR3, as DNA: TGCAGTGCCCGGACAGGGCTAGCGGGAGTAAGAGATACGCAGTATTTT. Translated: CSARTGLAGVRDTQYF.

The chain links TRBV5-1 to TRBJ2-3, with a possible D match to TRBD2 (6 bases). V lost 0 bases to trimming and J lost 2 bases, with 10 bases between them. Per germline, CDR1 SGHRS and CDR2 YFSETQ. The CDR3 length is 15 residues. This CDR3 reads CASSLDSGDTDTQYF. CDR3 bases: TGCGCCAGCAGCTTGGATAGCGGAGACACAGATACGCAGTATTTT.

The chain is built from TRBV28 and TRBJ1-5; D is unclear. The CDR3 consists of 12 residues. The V gene's germline CDR1 is MDHEN and CDR2 SYDVKM. V was clipped by 3 bases and J by 9 bases, with 9 bases between them. The CDR3 loop is CASSLGPPPQHF. CDR3 nucleotides: TGTGCCAGCAGTTTGGGTCCCCCGCCCCAGCATTTT.

The chain employs TRBV4-1 and TRBJ2-1, with 9 bases fitting TRBD1. This CDR3 is 17 amino acids long. The V gene's germline CDR1 is MGHRA and CDR2 YSYEKL. J gave up 7 bases and V 2 bases, and 12 bases lay outside the gene matches. CDR3 residues: CASSQTGGPAYSNEQFF. CDR3 coding DNA: TGCGCCAGCAGCCAAACAGGGGGCCCTGCTTATTCGAATGAGCAGTTCTTC.

In its sample, this clonotype was seen a few times. J is TRBJ2-1 and V is TRBV5-1; 7 bases agree with TRBD1. CDR1 and CDR2 (germline): SGHRS, YFSETQ. J was trimmed by 3 bases and V by 4 bases; bases with no gene match: 4. The CDR3 has 14 amino acids. CDR3 region: CASSLGTVYNEQFF. The DNA of the CDR3 is TGCGCCAGCAGCCTGGGGACAGTCTACAATGAGCAGTTCTTC.

The rearrangement links TRBV20-1 to TRBJ1-2, with unresolved D. V was pared by 6 bases and J by 8 bases, with 19 bases between. In germline, CDR1 is DFQATT, CDR2 SNEGSKA (reference sequence). CDR3 length equals 13 residues. In nucleotides, the CDR3 is TGCAGTGCGGGGAGAGCCCAGGATCGGGGCTACACCTTC. It codes for CSAGRAQDRGYTF.

This clonotype was found a few times. The chain recombines TRBV7-2 with TRBJ2-1; a possible D gene is TRBD2 (5 bases). From germline, CDR1 is SGHTA and CDR2 FQGNSA. CDR3 size: 14 residues. Trimming removed 1 base from V and 5 bases from J, with 9 bases in between. The CDR3 DNA reads TGTGCCAGCAGCTTAGTAGGGCGGGACAATGAGCAGTTCTTC. Translation gives CASSLVGRDNEQFF.

This clonotype was seen many times. The V call is TRBV20-1, the J call TRBJ2-1; possible D gene TRBD1, 5 bases. CDR1 is DFQATT, CDR2 SNEGSKA, per germline (reference sequence). The V and J ends lost 3 bases and 3 bases respectively, with 12 bases between them. This CDR3 spans 14 amino acids. CDR3 sequence reads: CSARFGTGYNEQFF. CDR3 sequence (DNA): TGCAGTGCTAGGTTTGGAACAGGCTACAATGAGCAGTTCTTC.

In this sample, this clonotype turned up once. One end of the junction fails to match germline, which may point to a read error. V gene TRBV2 combines with J gene TRBJ2-1; 9 nucleotides match TRBD2. The CDR3 spans 16 residues. Germline V gives CDR1 SNHLY, CDR2 FYNNEI. In nucleotides, the CDR3 is TGTACCAGCAGACAGACTAGCGGTGGCTCCTACAATGAGCAGTTCTTC. Protein product: CTSRQTSGGSYNEQFF.

The rearrangement uses TRBV7-3 and TRBJ2-5; tentatively, D is TRBD2 (5 bases). This CDR3 spans 15 amino acids. The ends were cut back, 1 base at V and 4 bases at J, with 13 bases in the middle. Germline CDR1 SGHTA, CDR2 FQGTGA. CDR3 residues: CASSLNALEGETQYF. The DNA of the CDR3 is TGTGCCAGCAGCTTAAACGCACTCGAGGGAGAGACCCAGTACTTC.

This clonotype was counted once. V and J are TRBV27 and TRBJ2-7; D not certain. V lost 3 bases, J lost 1 base, and 16 bases lay in between. CDR3 length equals 16 residues. Germline loops: CDR1 MNHEY, CDR2 SMNVEV (reference sequence). The CDR3 spells CASSFAANRPSYEQYF. CDR3 DNA sequence: TGTGCCAGCAGTTTTGCCGCGAACCGACCATCCTACGAGCAGTACTTC.

The genes are TRBV7-2 and TRBJ2-3, with D maybe TRBD2 (7 bases). This CDR3 spans 17 amino acids. Germline V gene lookup returns CDR1 SGHTA and CDR2 FQGNSA. Trimming shortened V by 5 bases and J by 2 bases, and 20 bases separated the two germline ends. In nucleotides, the CDR3 is TGTGCCAGCAGCCAACTGGGGGGGGCGCAAGTCACAGATACGCAGTATTTT. Amino acids: CASSQLGGAQVTDTQYF.

This chain joins TRBV28 and TRBJ1-1; 7 nucleotides line up with TRBD1. This CDR3 comprises 15 residues. V trimming: 6 bases; J trimming: 1 base; junction bases outside the gene matches: 8. Per the germline V gene, CDR1 is MDHEN and CDR2 is SYDVKM. The CDR3 DNA is TGTGCCAGCAGCTCCCCCTGGACAGGGAACACTGAAGCTTTCTTT. Translation gives CASSSPWTGNTEAFF. Filled out from reference TRBV28 and TRBJ1-1, the complete variable domain reads DVKVTQSSRYLVKRTGEKVFLECVQDMDHENMFWYRQDPGLGLRLIYFSYDVKMKEKGDIPEGYSVSREKKERFSLILESASTNQTSMYLCASSSPWTGNTEAFFGQGTRLTVV.

This clonotype was found a few times. The chain carries TRBV7-9 and TRBJ2-7, with D perhaps being TRBD1 or TRBD2 (5 bases each). Trimming took off 3 bases at V and 4 bases at J, with 10 bases between the two ends. Germline CDR1 is SEHNR and CDR2 is FQNEAQ (reference sequence). This CDR3 has 13 amino acids. The CDR3 loop is CASSFMGVYEQYF. DNA for the CDR3: TGTGCCAGCAGCTTTATGGGGGTATACGAGCAGTACTTC.

This CDR3 is CASSLVGVINYGYTF. The CDR3 nucleotides are TGTGCCAGCAGCTTAGTGGGGGTTATTAACTATGGCTACACCTTC. This chain joins TRBV7-9 and TRBJ1-2; the D gene is possibly TRBD1 (5 bases). Germline V lookup: CDR1 SEHNR, CDR2 FQNEAQ (reference sequence). This CDR3 has 15 amino acids. V lost 1 base to trimming and J lost 1 base, with 10 bases between them.

This clonotype was seen a few times. V gene TRBV7-2 combines with J gene TRBJ2-7; 7 bases align to TRBD2. CDR1 SGHTA and CDR2 FQGNSA come from the germline V gene. This CDR3 has 15 residues. Trimming took 3 bases from V and 3 from J; bases not matched to a gene: 8. Here the CDR3 reads CASSLEMGGLYEQYF. DNA for the CDR3: TGTGCCAGCAGCTTGGAGATGGGAGGGCTCTACGAGCAGTACTTC.

The V call is TRBV27, the J call TRBJ2-5, with D possibly TRBD2 on 5 matching bases. The end of the DNA aligns better with TRBJ2-7, so the J call may be wrong. Per the germline V gene, CDR1 is MNHEY and CDR2 is SMNVEV (reference sequence). The CDR3 consists of 16 residues. Here the CDR3 reads CASSLSGGFMSYEQYF. The CDR3 nucleotides read TGTGCCAGCAGTTTATCGGGCGGGTTTATGTCCTACGAGCAGTACTTC.

There are a few counts of this clonotype. The genes are TRBV5-4 and TRBJ2-4; no clear D gene. Matching the DNA end better, TRBJ2-7 makes the J call doubtful. CDR1 is SGHNT, CDR2 YYREEE, per germline (reference sequence). The CDR3 totals 13 residues. CDR3 region: CASRHSATYEQYF. The CDR3 DNA follows: TGTGCCAGCAGACACAGCGCTACCTACGAGCAGTACTTC.

This sequence joins TRBV7-9 and TRBJ2-1, with 7 bases aligning to TRBD2. The CDR3 is 15 amino acids. V was pared by 6 bases and J by 2 bases, with 7 bases of the junction left unmatched. Germline assignment: CDR1 SEHNR and CDR2 FQNEAQ (reference sequence). CDR3 in DNA: TGTGCCAGCAGTTTTTCGAGCGGGGCCTACAATGAGCAGTTCTTC. Protein: CASSFSSGAYNEQFF. Filled out from reference TRBV7-9 and TRBJ2-1, the complete variable domain reads DTGVSQNPRHKITKRGQNVTFRCDPISEHNRLYWYRQTLGQGPEFLTYFQNEAQLEKSRLLSDRFSAERPKGSFSTLEIQRTEQGDSAMYLCASSFSSGAYNEQFFGPGTRLTVL.

This clonotype was counted many times. The chain is built from TRBV6-5 and TRBJ2-3, with D hard to call. This CDR3 is 17 amino acids long. Trimming took off 0 bases at V and 1 base at J, with 14 bases between the two ends. Germline V gene sequence: CDR1 MNHEY, CDR2 SVGAGI. The CDR3 bases are TGTGCCAGCAGTTACTCTCCCGTACCCCATGGCACAGATACGCAGTATTTT. This sequence encodes CASSYSPVPHGTDTQYF.

J is TRBJ2-4 and V is TRBV29-1, with D tentatively TRBD1 (5 bases). The J call may be incorrect, as the DNA end agrees better with TRBJ2-7. The germline V gene encodes CDR1 SQVTM and CDR2 ANQGSEA. This CDR3 contains 12 residues. The CDR3 nucleotides read TGCAGTGGTGGGGCAACTTTCTACGAGCAGTACTTC. Translated, it gives CSGGATFYEQYF.

This clonotype has more than one count but fewer than ten. The chain has TRBV6-6 and TRBJ2-5, with unresolved D. The V gene lost 8 bases and the J gene lost 3 bases, with 7 bases spanning the gap. Germline V gene data show CDR1 as MNHNY and CDR2 as SVGAGI (reference sequence). CDR3 length: 11 amino acids. The DNA of the CDR3 is TGTGCCAGCCACCGGGAAGAGACCCAGTACTTC. The encoded protein is CASHREETQYF.

V gene TRBV7-9 combines with J gene TRBJ1-2, with a weak D call TRBD1 (6 bases). V was shortened by 5 bases and J by 6 bases, with 13 bases between the two germline ends. Germline assignment: CDR1 SEHNR and CDR2 FQNEAQ (reference sequence). There are 13 residues in the CDR3. CDR3 sequence: CASSLSEGDGYTF. The DNA for the CDR3 is TGTGCCAGCAGCCTAAGTGAGGGGGATGGCTACACCTTC.